The 24 T cell receptor beta chains in this list originate from one sample, sequenced in a study of Ad26.COV2.S vaccination and SARS-CoV-2 variants. Generated by immunoSEQ multiplex PCR, the TCRdb table keeps only in-frame clones and is missing some. This table holds a few hundred thousand clones, around 90% found once. The treatment was: 19 received Ad26.COV2.S at low or high dose, single or two shots; roughly five received placebo; per-sample allocation not given. Sampling occurred on day 63 after the first vaccine or placebo injection. The sequenced sample was peripheral blood, obtained in a trial of Ad26.COV2.S vaccine versus placebo. Receptor source: a person aged 18 to 65 who received the Ad26.COV2.S COVID-19 vaccine or a placebo.

The V gene is TRBV9, the J gene TRBJ2-1; 11 positions agree with TRBD2. J was trimmed by 1 base and V by 0 bases; bases with no gene match: 12. Germline lookup yields CDR1 SGDLS and CDR2 YYNGEE. The CDR3 has 20 amino acids. CDR3 sequence reads: CASSVGLLAGVFRSYNEQFF. The CDR3 region has the DNA TGTGCCAGCAGCGTAGGTCTACTAGCGGGAGTGTTTAGGTCCTACAATGAGCAGTTCTTC.

The V call is TRBV7-9, the J call TRBJ2-3, with D unclear. The CDR3 has 13 residues. Trimming cost V 0 bases and J 4 bases, with 5 bases left between them. Germline lookup yields CDR1 SEHNR and CDR2 FQNEAQ (reference sequence). CDR3 region: CASSLASADTQYF. CDR3 sequence (DNA): TGTGCCAGCAGCTTAGCGTCGGCAGATACGCAGTATTTT.

The chain joins TRBV30 to TRBJ2-5; 10 positions match TRBD2. Germline-derived CDR1 and CDR2 are GTSNPN and SVGIG (reference sequence). The J segment lost 2 bases and the V segment lost 5 bases, leaving 5 bases of the junction unmatched. The CDR3 is 14 amino acids. The CDR3 protein is CAWCSGGWQETQYF. CDR3 nucleotide sequence: TGTGCCTGGTGTAGCGGGGGGTGGCAAGAGACCCAGTACTTC.

The chain recombines TRBV27 with TRBJ2-5; D is possibly TRBD2 (7 bases). Trimming pared 6 bases from V and 5 bases from J, leaving 25 bases between. CDR3 length: 17 amino acids. CDR1 and CDR2 from the germline V gene are MNHEY and SMNVEV (reference sequence). The CDR3 sequence: CASSPFVGGAGRETQYF. The CDR3 bases are TGTGCCAGCAGCCCTTTTGTAGGGGGGGCAGGTCGGGAGACCCAGTACTTC.

The V gene is TRBV12-2, the J gene TRBJ2-4; no DNA check was done on the table's D call, TRBD1. TRBV12-2 has pseudogene status. This CDR3 is built from 17 residues. CDR3 bases: TGTGCAAGTCGCTTAGAATCGACAGGGCTAGCCAAAAACATTCAGTACTTC. It translates to CASRLESTGLAKNIQYF.

The CDR3 sequence is CASSKDRGSLESQFF. CDR3 sequence (DNA): TGTGCCAGCAGCAAGGACAGGGGGAGCCTTGAATCCCAGTTCTTC. The chain is built from TRBV11-2 and TRBJ2-1, with TRBD1 matching over 10 bases. V lost 5 bases and J lost 13; bases outside the gene matches: 14. CDR3 length: 15 residues. In germline, CDR1 is SGHAT, CDR2 FQNNGV.

V and J are TRBV30 and TRBJ1-3, with unresolved D. Germline V gene data show CDR1 as GTSNPN and CDR2 as SVGIG (reference sequence). CDR3 length equals 13 residues. The CDR3 DNA sequence: TGTCGATGGGAAGCTGTAAGGGGAAACACCATATATTTT. This sequence encodes CRWEAVRGNTIYF.

For this clone: The sample has other DNA sequences that encode this CDR3 too. The chain employs TRBV20-1 and TRBJ1-2, with 7 nucleotides matching TRBD1. The CDR3 length is 13 residues. CDR1 is DFQATT and CDR2 is SNEGSKA in the germline V gene (reference sequence). The junction had 1 base not matched to a gene; V was cut back by 3 bases and J by 0 bases. CDR3 sequence: CSASRGPNYGYTF. In nucleotides, the CDR3 is TGCAGTGCTAGTAGGGGGCCTAACTATGGCTACACCTTC.

This clone appeared a single time. V is TRBV7-3 and J is TRBJ2-1, with 7 positions matching TRBD1. The germline CDR1 and CDR2 sequences are SGHTA and FQGTGA. After removal of 6 bases from V and 0 bases from J, the junction contained 5 bases not matched to a gene. The CDR3 extends over 15 amino acids. Here the CDR3 reads CASSGGQSSYNEQFF. CDR3 DNA: TGTGCCAGCAGTGGGGGACAGAGCTCCTACAATGAGCAGTTCTTC.

V usage is TRBV7-2 and J usage is TRBJ2-1, with 7 positions matching TRBD1. Germline trimming cut 5 bases from V and 6 bases from J; bases unmatched to any gene: 1. The CDR3 length is 12 residues. Germline V CDR1 and CDR2: SGHTA, FQGNSA. The CDR3: CASSPGGNEQFF. For the CDR3, the DNA is TGTGCCAGCAGCCCAGGGGGCAATGAGCAGTTCTTC. The variable domain in full, completed from reference TRBV7-2 and TRBJ2-1, reads GAGVSQSPSNKVTEKGKDVELRCDPISGHTALYWYRQSLGQGLEFLIYFQGNSAPDKSGLPSDRFSAERTGGSVSTLTIQRTQQEDSAVYLCASSPGGNEQFFGPGTRLTVL.

The V call is TRBV5-6, the J call TRBJ2-1, with 7 bases identical to TRBD2. The CDR3 has 14 amino acids. Per germline, CDR1 SGHDT and CDR2 YYEEEE. V shed 0 bases and J 7 bases; nucleotides not matched to a gene: 4. In nucleotides, the CDR3 is TGTGCCAGCAGCTTGGCCAGCGGGGAAAATGAGCAGTTCTTC. Its protein is CASSLASGENEQFF.

This clone appeared once. CDR3 sequence (DNA): TGCGCCAGCAGCCAAGGAGGGGGGACTAACTATGGCTACACCTTC. Residues: CASSQGGGTNYGYTF. The rearrangement joins TRBV4-1 to TRBJ1-2; weak D call: TRBD1 (6 bases). Trimming pared 1 base from V and 0 bases from J, leaving 9 bases between. The germline gives CDR1 MGHRA, CDR2 YSYEKL. This CDR3 is 15 amino acids long.

This clone was detected once. CDR3 DNA sequence: TGTGCCAGTAGTATTGTCAGGGGGTGGAACACTGAAGCTTTCTTT. This encodes CASSIVRGWNTEAFF. This chain links TRBV19 with TRBJ1-1, with 7 bases fitting TRBD1. Germline V gives CDR1 LNHDA, CDR2 SQIVND (reference sequence). After removal of 3 bases from V and 1 base from J, the junction contained 5 bases not matched to a gene. The CDR3 covers 15 residues.

This clone was observed once. This sequence joins TRBV19 and TRBJ2-7, with D hard to call. V was clipped by 3 bases and J by 3 bases, with 12 bases between them. CDR3 size: 14 residues. The germline gives CDR1 LNHDA, CDR2 SQIVND (reference sequence). CDR3 loop: CASSIELSGYEQYF. The CDR3 DNA is TGTGCCAGTAGTATTGAACTGAGTGGCTACGAGCAGTACTTC.

CDR3 residues: CAISQGMDQPQHF. The CDR3 coding sequence is TGTGCCATCAGCCAGGGGATGGACCAGCCCCAGCATTTT. The chain joins TRBV10-3 to TRBJ1-5; TRBD1 might be the D (6 bases). Trimming cost V 6 bases and J 7 bases, with 13 bases left between them. CDR1 is ENHRY and CDR2 is SYGVKD in the germline V gene. This CDR3 has 13 amino acids.

The chain carries TRBV13 and TRBJ2-7; 9 bases are shared with TRBD1. The CDR3 length is 13 residues. The V and J ends lost 4 bases and 4 bases, in that order; junction bases with no gene match: 2. Germline assignment: CDR1 PRHDT and CDR2 FYEKMQ (reference sequence). CDR3 bases: TGTGCCAGCAGCTCGGACAGGGGATACGAGCAGTACTTC. This gives the protein CASSSDRGYEQYF.

The gene calls are TRBV2 and TRBJ2-1, with TRBD2 matching over 10 bases. This CDR3 has 14 residues. With 8 bases clipped from V and 5 bases from J, the junction kept 6 bases outside the gene matches. The germline gives CDR1 SNHLY, CDR2 FYNNEI. This CDR3 is CASQREGRNNEQFF. CDR3 in DNA: TGTGCCAGCCAGCGGGAGGGTAGGAACAATGAGCAGTTCTTC.

J is TRBJ1-1 and V is TRBV6-5, with a weak D call TRBD1 (6 bases). Deletions cut 7 bases from V and 0 bases from J, with 12 bases between. The CDR3 runs to 14 residues. CDR1 and CDR2 from the germline V gene are MNHEY and SVGAGI. The CDR3 here is CASKRTVMNTEAFF. CDR3 bases: TGTGCCAGCAAGCGGACAGTGATGAACACTGAAGCTTTCTTT.

The genes are TRBV15 and TRBJ1-6; D uncertain. V lost 0 bases to trimming and J lost 9 bases, with 12 bases between them. CDR3 length equals 15 residues. CDR1 is LNHNV, CDR2 YYDKDF, per germline (reference sequence). The CDR3 protein is CATSRERVAGSPLHF. The CDR3 region has the DNA TGTGCCACCAGCAGAGAGAGGGTTGCAGGTTCACCCCTCCACTTT.

This clone was counted a single time. The rearrangement joins TRBV6-5 to TRBJ1-1, with a weak D call TRBD1 (5 bases). V dropped 2 bases and J dropped 4 bases, with 14 bases sitting between them. Germline V gene data show CDR1 as MNHEY and CDR2 as SVGAGI. The CDR3 has 15 residues. CDR3 in amino acids: CASSYLDRGSTEAFF. The CDR3, as DNA: TGTGCCAGCAGTTACCTCGACCGGGGGTCCACTGAAGCTTTCTTT.

This clone was recorded once. This chain uses TRBV5-1 with TRBJ2-7; 11 nucleotides align to TRBD1. This CDR3 region has 16 residues. The germline V gene has CDR1 SGHRS and CDR2 YFSETQ. V shed 0 bases and J 4 bases; nucleotides not matched to a gene: 6. For the CDR3, the DNA is TGCGCCAGCAGCTTGGGGATTGGGACAGGGGGATACGAGCAGTACTTC. Protein sequence: CASSLGIGTGGYEQYF.

A note on this clone: Germline is not matched at one junction end, which may reflect a read error. The chain has TRBV4-1 and TRBJ2-7, with 8 bases that match TRBD2. Germline V gene lookup returns CDR1 MGHRA and CDR2 YSYEKL. The CDR3 totals 15 residues. The CDR3 nucleotides read TGCGCCAGCAGCAAGTCGGGACTAGGGTCCTCCGAGCAGTACTTC. This encodes CASSKSGLGSSEQYF.

A few counts support this clone. V usage is TRBV18 and J usage is TRBJ1-6; 9 bases fit TRBD1. The germline gives CDR1 KGHSH, CDR2 LQKENI. V trimming: 4 bases; J trimming: 7 bases; junction bases outside the gene matches: 5. The CDR3 is made up of 15 amino acids. The CDR3 region is CASSRTGTGNSPLHF. The CDR3 DNA is TGTGCCAGCTCACGAACCGGGACAGGGAATTCACCCCTCCACTTT.

This clone was seen once. The V and J genes are TRBV4-3 and TRBJ2-2; D remains ambiguous. Looked up from germline, CDR1 is LGHNA and CDR2 is YSLEER. This CDR3 comprises 14 residues. Between the trimmed V and J ends, which lost 1 base and 4 bases, there was a span of 7 bases. CDR3 sequence (DNA): TGCGCCAGCAGCCAAGGTCACACCACCGGGGAGCTGTTTTTT. Its translation is CASSQGHTTGELFF.